What follows is one TCR beta chain and its context. Data came from immunoSEQ multiplex PCR; TCRdb stores just in-frame clones and leaves some out. The table shows 120,000 or so clones, with 80% to 90% occurring only once. The data stem from a study of control samples from healthy donors and cancer patients. The origin of this receptor is a man between 35 and 55 years old in good health. The sequenced sample consisted of blood.

The chain's CDR3 is CASSLEARNEQFF. The CDR3 coding sequence is TGTGCCAGCAGCTTAGAGGCGAGGAATGAGCAGTTCTTC. This sequence joins TRBV7-2 and TRBJ2-1; D not certain. Looked up from germline, CDR1 is SGHTA and CDR2 is FQGNSA. Trimming took 1 base from V and 7 from J, leaving 8 bases between them. The CDR3 is 13 residues long. The full variable domain, with the rest looked up from reference TRBV7-2 and TRBJ2-1, is GAGVSQSPSNKVTEKGKDVELRCDPISGHTALYWYRQSLGQGLEFLIYFQGNSAPDKSGLPSDRFSAERTGGSVSTLTIQRTQQEDSAVYLCASSLEARNEQFFGPGTRLTVL.